This T cell receptor (beta chain) was obtained from a study of post-analysis software for immune sequencing data (dated by TCRdb to 2014 to 2015). Some background on the complete study: The recorded disease courses included relapsing-remitting, secondary progressive and progressive-relapsing multiple sclerosis, and some patients had no subtype annotation. Patient repertoires were compared against over ten previously published healthy control repertoires from donors aged about 6 to 26 years. A subset of samples was prepared in parallel using single-end sample barcoding, then pooled and co-amplified after Illumina adapter ligation. What the authors observed across the whole study: Four to six TRBV segments, including TRBV5-6, TRBV5-1 and TRBV20-1, were significantly more frequent in patients than controls. The control group was slightly older than the multiple sclerosis patient group. Direct clustering with F measure showed strong co-clustering of samples prepared in the same batch, prompting a batch-effect correction. Significantly lower normalized Chao1 diversity was found in multiple sclerosis patients than in controls, suggesting substantial peripheral T-cell clonal expansion.

To demonstrate the VDJtools post-analysis software, TCR beta repertoires were profiled from the peripheral blood of about 14 young patients with multiple sclerosis. The patients with multiple sclerosis were children and adolescents between roughly 6 and 17 years of age. The library was prepared using PCR. Sequencing was carried out with an Illumina HiSeq 2500. To reduce PCR and sequencing biases, unique molecular identifiers were incorporated into the TCR beta cDNA libraries. Per 1 to 10 million input T cells, around 500,000 cDNA molecules were obtained, such that each molecule approximated one T cell. The same protocol used for the earlier healthy control dataset was applied to prepare and sequence the patient libraries. Samples belonging to the same batch were prepared together, multiplexed and sequenced on a shared HiSeq lane. Per the original workflow: Raw barcoded reads were processed with MIGEC, and single-read molecular identifier groups were discarded before consensus assembly and CDR3 extraction. Clonotype tables were post-analysed with VDJtools, and diversity was normalized by down-sampling all datasets to the smallest sample size. In repertoire overlap clustering, CDR3 amino acid sequences, but not nucleotide sequences, were matched to correct batch-related cross-sample contamination. TCRdb redid the processing of the public reads, applying fastp at Q25 and MiXCR, and retained in-frame beta chains. A single entry per CDR3 protein holds the most common genes and DNA from its merged rows. For this entry, the V and J calls and clone size follow TCRdb and not the study's own pipeline. The sample contains 650,000 to 900,000 distinct CDR3 sequences, around 45% of them found a single time. Approximately 5% of the sample comes from the top ten.

Note on this clonotype: This receptor's antigen is unknown. No much larger clone exists at a distance of one base, and base qualities are not known.

Relative to germline, V is missing 6 bases and J is missing 0 bases, with 13 bases of the junction outside any gene match. The CDR3 has 19 amino acids, counting the end cysteine and phenylalanine. The kept DNA is CDR3 alone, 57 bases in frame from the first base. The germline V gene (reference sequence) yields DFQATT for CDR1 and SNEGSKA for CDR2. Sequenced sample: blood. This chain is built from TRBV20-1 and TRBJ2-1; TRBD2 aligns with 14 central bases. This receptor was obtained from a girl under 18 with multiple sclerosis. Here is the DNA: TGCAGTGCCCTAATACCGGGACTAGCGGGAGATAACTCCTACAATGAGCAGTTCTTC. This sequence encodes CSALIPGLAGDNSYNEQFF.